This T cell receptor beta chain was identified in a study of vaccination and CD4 T cells after COVID-19. The treatment was: approximately 9-day PBMC culture with coronavirus spike peptide pools or control peptides (ViraFEST assay). Samples of CD4+ T cells were obtained from the unexposed donor before the COVID-19 pandemic (2011-2018). After expanding antigen-specific T cells with peptide pools, ViraFEST sequenced their TCRs. Findings and limits, study-wide: Convalescent patients displayed a median about 86% of reactive clones emerging only post-vaccination.

This clonotype was observed a few times. Its specificity is not known. The CDR3 runs to 15 residues. V trimming: 5 bases; J trimming: 2 bases; junction bases outside the gene matches: 4. Germline V gene sequence: CDR1 SGHVS, CDR2 FQNEAQ. At the Johns Hopkins FTIC core, DNA taken from cultured CD4+ T cells was sequenced by way of the Oncomine TCR Beta short-read assay. A single record per CDR3 protein comes from TCRdb applying MiXCR to the PCR reads. The top ten clones hold almost 25% of a sample with 5,500 to 8,500 distinct CDR3 sequences, about 32% of them seen once. The source material was CD4+ T cells from blood, cultured in vitro. The source is a human donor in good health. This chain uses TRBV7-8 with TRBJ1-5; 9 nucleotides line up with TRBD1. The CDR3 sequence is CASSGTGGRNQPQHF. CDR3 bases: TGTGCCAGCAGCGGCACAGGGGGCCGCAATCAGCCCCAGCATTTT.